This TCR beta chain originates from a study of cytomegalovirus exposure and HLA in healthy donors. Points from the study as a whole: The availability of immune exposure information extended only to CMV serostatus. Accurate prediction of most subjects' HLA-A and HLA-B alleles from TCR beta sequences was reported.

Notes on this clone: What it recognizes is unknown.

The PCR was carried out with 60 Vbeta primers and 13 Jbeta primers. Assay used: immunoSEQ multiplex PCR; TCRdb lists only in-frame clones, some missing. In all, the sample yields nearly 200,000 clones. Sequenced input: PBMCs. This receptor was obtained from a boy younger than 18 in good health and CMV-seronegative.

The CDR3 DNA reads as TGTGCCAGCTCACCGACCGGGGGGGGCCTATACGAGCAGTACTTC. It specifies CASSPTGGGLYEQYF. V is TRBV18 and J is TRBJ2-7; 8 nucleotides line up with TRBD2. The V gene's germline CDR1 is KGHSH and CDR2 LQKENI. The CDR3 consists of 15 residues. The junction had 8 bases not matched to a gene; V was cut back by 3 bases and J by 4 bases.